A single sample gave rise to the 21 T cell receptor beta chains below, sequenced in a study of T cells after yellow fever vaccination. Each CDR3 protein is one row after TCRdb ran MiXCR on the 5' RACE reads. In the table there are some 73,000 distinct CDR3 sequences, approximately 7.5% of which are singletons. The specimen comprised CD8+ T cells sorted from PBMCs, sampled on the day of the yellow fever booster vaccination. The receptors shown here come from a man aged 25 to 45 who received the YFV17D yellow fever vaccine.

The V and J genes are TRBV20-1 and TRBJ2-2; D is ambiguous. The CDR3 loop spans 14 amino acids. Germline V CDR1 and CDR2: DFQATT, SNEGSKA (reference sequence). Trimming removed 5 bases at V and 6 bases at J, with 16 bases between. CDR3 residues: CSAHETRVAGELFF. Written as DNA, the CDR3 is TGCAGTGCTCACGAAACTCGCGTGGCCGGGGAGCTGTTTTTT.

V and J are TRBV5-1 and TRBJ2-7; D might be TRBD2 (6 bases). This CDR3 contains 15 residues. Trimming shortened V by 2 bases and J by 4 bases, and 16 bases separated the two germline ends. CDR1 and CDR2 (germline): SGHRS, YFSETQ. The CDR3 is CASSFSLASEYEQYF. The CDR3 bases are TGCGCCAGCAGCTTTAGTCTAGCGAGTGAATACGAGCAGTACTTC.

V and J are TRBV6-1 and TRBJ2-3; a weak D match, TRBD2 (6 bases). This CDR3 is built from 14 residues. CDR1 and CDR2 (germline): MNHNS, SASEGT. The germline V and J ends were trimmed by 10 bases and 0 bases, with 14 bases remaining between them. The CDR3 DNA reads TGTGCCACCGAGCACGGGACTAGCACAGATACGCAGTATTTT. Translation gives CATEHGTSTDTQYF.

The genes are TRBV11-2 and TRBJ2-7, with 12 bases lining up with TRBD2. The junction had 6 bases not matched to a gene; V was cut back by 6 bases and J by 3 bases. This CDR3 is 15 amino acids long. Germline V gives CDR1 SGHAT, CDR2 FQNNGV. CDR3 amino acids: CASRPTSGRIYEQYF. CDR3 DNA sequence: TGTGCCAGCAGGCCTACTAGCGGGAGGATCTACGAGCAGTACTTC.

This clonotype has a count of ten or more. The chain links TRBV20-1 to TRBJ2-3; perhaps TRBD2 as D (5 bases). The CDR3 runs to 15 residues. V was clipped by 3 bases and J by 2 bases, with 15 bases between them. CDR1 is DFQATT, CDR2 SNEGSKA, per germline (reference sequence). CDR3 region: CSARGSALNTDTQYF. CDR3 sequence (DNA): TGCAGTGCTAGGGGTAGCGCACTCAACACAGATACGCAGTATTTT.

This clonotype has more than one count but fewer than ten. The chain has TRBV27 and TRBJ2-5; a weak D match, TRBD1 (5 bases). The V gene's germline CDR1 is MNHEY and CDR2 SMNVEV (reference sequence). The CDR3 has 13 residues. V shed 6 bases and J shed 0 bases, with 8 bases lying between them. In nucleotides, the CDR3 is TGTGCCAGCAGCAGGGTGGACCAAGAGACCCAGTACTTC. Protein sequence: CASSRVDQETQYF.

The chain has TRBV20-1 and TRBJ2-3, with D possibly being TRBD2 (5 bases). The germline V and J ends were trimmed by 5 bases and 4 bases, with 10 bases remaining between them. The V gene's germline CDR1 is DFQATT and CDR2 SNEGSKA (reference sequence). The CDR3 contains 12 residues. This CDR3 is CSAPDYSDTQYF. The DNA for the CDR3 is TGCAGTGCTCCCGACTACTCAGATACGCAGTATTTT.

Ten or more counts support this clonotype. This sequence joins TRBV7-8 and TRBJ2-5, with D possibly matching TRBD2 (6 bases). V dropped 2 bases and J dropped 3 bases, with 16 bases sitting between them. Germline CDR1 SGHVS, CDR2 FQNEAQ. The CDR3 covers 16 residues. CDR3 nucleotide sequence: TGTGCCAGCAGCTTAACCGGGAGATGGGGGGAAGAGACCCAGTACTTC. It specifies CASSLTGRWGEETQYF.

This clonotype was observed a few times. The chain couples TRBV7-9 to TRBJ2-7, with unresolved D. The CDR3 totals 15 residues. CDR1 is SEHNR, CDR2 FQNEAQ, per germline (reference sequence). Trimming took off 1 base at V and 3 bases at J, with 13 bases between the two ends. This CDR3 is CASSLEGRPNYEQYF. DNA of the CDR3: TGTGCCAGCAGCTTAGAGGGTAGGCCGAACTACGAGCAGTACTTC. Supplemented by reference TRBV7-9 and TRBJ2-7, the full variable domain reads DTGVSQNPRHKITKRGQNVTFRCDPISEHNRLYWYRQTLGQGPEFLTYFQNEAQLEKSRLLSDRFSAERPKGSFSTLEIQRTEQGDSAMYLCASSLEGRPNYEQYFGPGTRLTVT.

This clonotype was counted at least ten times. V is TRBV7-2 and J is TRBJ2-1; D remains unclear. The germline V gene encodes CDR1 SGHTA and CDR2 FQGNSA. The CDR3 has 15 amino acids. V was shortened by 4 bases and J by 6 bases, with 16 bases between the two germline ends. The DNA of the CDR3 is TGTGCCAGCAGCTCGAGTCTGGGTGTGGCCAATGAGCAGTTCTTC. This codes for CASSSSLGVANEQFF.

The genes are TRBV28 and TRBJ1-3; D ambiguous. Germline V gene lookup returns CDR1 MDHEN and CDR2 SYDVKM. With 5 bases removed from V and 0 bases from J, the gap between germline ends came to 8 bases. The CDR3 loop spans 14 amino acids. The chain's CDR3 is CASSDTFSGNTIYF. Written as DNA, the CDR3 is TGTGCCAGCAGTGACACTTTCTCTGGAAACACCATATATTTT.

This clonotype was seen more than once but under ten times. The CDR3 sequence is CASSLTGWGYTF. The DNA of the CDR3 is TGTGCCAGCAGCTTGACGGGCTGGGGCTACACCTTC. The chain is built from TRBV7-2 and TRBJ1-2, with unresolved D. V was pared by 3 bases and J by 8 bases, with 10 bases between. The CDR3 consists of 12 residues. The germline CDR1 and CDR2 sequences are SGHTA and FQGNSA.

This chain connects TRBV6-5 to TRBJ2-1; D is perhaps TRBD1 or TRBD2 (5 bases each). Trimming took off 7 bases at V and 4 bases at J, with 23 bases between the two ends. The CDR3 covers 17 residues. CDR1 MNHEY and CDR2 SVGAGI come from the germline V gene. CDR3 loop: CASTSWDGAGIYNEQFF. The CDR3 nucleotides are TGTGCCAGCACCTCCTGGGATGGGGCGGGTATATACAATGAGCAGTTCTTC.

This chain connects TRBV24-1 to TRBJ2-2; TRBD1 agrees at 7 bases. The CDR3 loop spans 13 amino acids. Germline V gene lookup returns CDR1 KGHDR and CDR2 SFDVKD. Unmatched junction bases numbered 4, after V lost 8 bases and J lost 5 bases. The CDR3 is CATMARGTGELFF. In DNA form, the CDR3 reads TGTGCCACCATGGCCAGGGGGACCGGGGAGCTGTTTTTT.

This clonotype has only a few counts. The chain recombines TRBV28 with TRBJ2-3; 12 nucleotides align to TRBD2. This CDR3 is 18 amino acids long. The germline gives CDR1 MDHEN, CDR2 SYDVKM. V was clipped by 5 bases and J by 0 bases; unmatched bases: 9. CDR3 sequence reads: CASSTWTSGKESTDTQYF. In DNA, the CDR3 is TGTGCCAGCAGTACCTGGACTAGCGGGAAGGAGAGCACAGATACGCAGTATTTT.

V usage is TRBV29-1 and J usage is TRBJ1-2, with D perhaps matching TRBD1 (6 bases). CDR3 length: 12 amino acids. With 6 bases removed from V and 5 bases from J, the gap between germline ends came to 13 bases. Germline lookup yields CDR1 SQVTM and CDR2 ANQGSEA. This CDR3 is CSVVQGQYGYTF. CDR3 nucleotides: TGCAGCGTCGTACAGGGACAATATGGCTACACCTTC.

V and J are TRBV9 and TRBJ2-2; perhaps TRBD2 as D (6 bases). The CDR3 has 15 amino acids. Germline V lookup: CDR1 SGDLS, CDR2 YYNGEE. V shed 4 bases and J shed 7 bases, with 17 bases lying between them. The CDR3 here is CASSPHGGSSGELFF. CDR3 DNA sequence: TGTGCCAGCAGCCCTCATGGGGGGTCTAGCGGGGAGCTGTTTTTT.

The table lists this clonotype with a few counts. This chain connects TRBV27 to TRBJ2-6; TRBD1 aligns across 9 bases. There are 18 residues in the CDR3. Germline V gene data show CDR1 as MNHEY and CDR2 as SMNVEV (reference sequence). With 3 bases clipped from V and 1 base from J, the junction kept 7 bases outside the gene matches. The CDR3 DNA reads TGTGCCAGCAGTTTGGGTGGACAGGGGTGGTCTGGGGCCAACGTCCTGACTTTC. Protein product: CASSLGGQGWSGANVLTF.

In its sample, this clonotype was seen many times. V usage is TRBV12-3 or TRBV12-4 and J usage is TRBJ2-1; 8 bases are a match to TRBD1. This CDR3 contains 16 residues. The junction had 14 bases not matched to a gene; V was cut back by 4 bases and J by 9 bases. The CDR3 here is CASSSGGGWWNAEQFF. DNA of the CDR3: TGTGCCAGCAGTTCAGGGGGCGGCTGGTGGAACGCTGAGCAGTTCTTC.

The V gene is TRBV4-1, the J gene TRBJ2-1; TRBD2 matches at 8 bases. CDR3 size: 14 residues. After removal of 6 bases from V and 6 bases from J, the junction contained 7 bases not matched to a gene. The germline V gene has CDR1 MGHRA and CDR2 YSYEKL. CDR3 sequence reads: CASSISGTFNEQFF. For the CDR3, the DNA is TGCGCCAGCAGTATTAGCGGGACCTTCAATGAGCAGTTCTTC.

There are a few counts of this clonotype. The chain joins TRBV28 to TRBJ2-5, with D possibly matching TRBD2 (6 bases). Germline-derived CDR1 and CDR2 are MDHEN and SYDVKM. Trimming took off 10 bases at V and 4 bases at J, with 13 bases between the two ends. This CDR3 region has 12 residues. CDR3: CAINEGGETQYF. The CDR3 region has the DNA TGTGCCATCAACGAGGGAGGAGAGACCCAGTACTTC.